Shown below are 10 T cell receptor beta chains from a single sample sequenced in a study of T cells after yellow fever vaccination. TCRdb reprocessed the 5' RACE reads with MiXCR, giving one entry per CDR3 protein. The data hold about 580,000 distinct CDR3 sequences, with less than 20% observed a single time. Sample: PBMCs, taken 5 days after the first yellow fever vaccination. The receptors here all came from a man younger than 30 who received the YFV17D yellow fever vaccine.

This clonotype occurred a few times. The CDR3 DNA sequence: TGTGCCAGCACCGTGGGGGACAGGCTCTACAATGAGCAGTTCTTC. Translated, it gives CASTVGDRLYNEQFF. The gene calls are TRBV6-7 and TRBJ2-1, with TRBD1 identical over 8 bases. TRBV6-7 is given ORF status, its function remaining uncertain. The V segment lost 7 bases and the J segment 3 bases; nucleotides outside the gene matches: 8. The CDR3 length is 15 residues.

The J gene is TRBJ1-2, the V gene TRBV20-1, with TRBD1 matching over 10 bases. The germline V gene encodes CDR1 DFQATT and CDR2 SNEGSKA (reference sequence). The CDR3 totals 14 residues. Germline trimming cut 5 bases from V and 8 bases from J; bases unmatched to any gene: 11. The CDR3 region is CSAGAGTGEIGYTF. Written as DNA, the CDR3 is TGCAGTGCTGGCGCCGGGACAGGGGAGATAGGCTACACCTTC.

This clonotype was counted a few times. The gene calls are TRBV3-1 and TRBJ2-2, with D perhaps matching TRBD1 (6 bases). Trimming removed 6 bases from V and 4 bases from J, with 15 bases in between. CDR1 LGHDT and CDR2 YNNKEL come from the germline V gene (reference sequence). The CDR3 contains 15 residues. Written as DNA, the CDR3 is TGTGCCAGCAGGCCAGCGGACAGATCCACCGGGGAGCTGTTTTTT. This sequence encodes CASRPADRSTGELFF.

This rearrangement joins TRBV28 to TRBJ2-1, with 7 bases aligning to TRBD2. Germline CDR1 and CDR2: MDHEN and SYDVKM. The CDR3 is made up of 13 amino acids. V was clipped by 7 bases and J by 8 bases; unmatched bases: 8. CDR3 DNA sequence: TGTGCCAGCAAGCGAAGCCGGGAGGATGAGCAGTTCTTC. It encodes CASKRSREDEQFF.

This clonotype was observed a handful of times. J is TRBJ2-7 and V is TRBV6-2 or TRBV6-3; D is undetermined. Deletions cut 5 bases from V and 4 bases from J, with 18 bases between. CDR3 length: 15 amino acids. Per germline, CDR1 MNHEY and CDR2 SVGEGT. The CDR3 DNA reads as TGTGCCAGCAGTCGACAAAGAGCCTTCTATTACGAGCAGTACGTC. This codes for CASSRQRAFYYEQYV.

This clonotype was counted between two and nine times. The chain couples TRBV7-2 to TRBJ1-2; TRBD1 aligns across 10 bases. The CDR3 is 14 residues long. Germline V gene sequence: CDR1 SGHTA, CDR2 FQGNSA. V gave up 5 bases and J gave up 4 bases; unmatched junction bases: 4. The DNA of the CDR3 is TGTGCCAGCAGCCGGGACAGGGGTAGCTATGGCTACACCTTC. Translated: CASSRDRGSYGYTF.

The V and J genes are TRBV5-1 and TRBJ2-2; perhaps TRBD1 as D (6 bases). V lost 2 bases and J lost 1, with 12 bases in between. The V gene's germline CDR1 is SGHRS and CDR2 YFSETQ. CDR3 length: 16 amino acids. Here the CDR3 reads CASSFIDRMNTGELFF. In nucleotides, the CDR3 is TGCGCCAGCAGCTTTATTGACAGGATGAACACCGGGGAGCTGTTTTTT.

This clonotype was counted many times. The chain uses TRBV7-6 and TRBJ2-3; TRBD2 might be the D (6 bases). Trimming pared 3 bases from V and 5 bases from J, leaving 12 bases between. CDR3 length: 14 amino acids. Germline V lookup: CDR1 SGHVS, CDR2 FNYEAQ. The CDR3 bases are TGTGCCAGCAGCTTGCTCGGCGGGGAAGATACGCAGTATTTT. Amino acid sequence: CASSLLGGEDTQYF.

This clonotype was recorded at least ten times. The genes are TRBV4-1 and TRBJ2-5; 13 nucleotides align to TRBD2. This CDR3 contains 16 residues. The trim removed 4 bases at V and 2 bases at J, leaving 4 bases unmatched. Germline V CDR1 and CDR2: MGHRA, YSYEKL. The CDR3 region has the DNA TGCGCCAGCAGCCTGAGGACTAGCGGGGGTCAAGAGACCCAGTACTTC. Translation gives CASSLRTSGGQETQYF.

This clonotype has more than one count but fewer than ten. V and J are TRBV3-1 and TRBJ2-1; D remains unclear. Germline V gives CDR1 LGHDT, CDR2 YNNKEL (reference sequence). The ends were cut back, 3 bases at V and 2 bases at J, with 14 bases in the middle. This CDR3 has 16 amino acids. The CDR3 spells CASSHNLRLAYNEQFF. The CDR3 coding sequence is TGTGCCAGCAGCCATAACCTGAGGCTCGCCTACAATGAGCAGTTCTTC.